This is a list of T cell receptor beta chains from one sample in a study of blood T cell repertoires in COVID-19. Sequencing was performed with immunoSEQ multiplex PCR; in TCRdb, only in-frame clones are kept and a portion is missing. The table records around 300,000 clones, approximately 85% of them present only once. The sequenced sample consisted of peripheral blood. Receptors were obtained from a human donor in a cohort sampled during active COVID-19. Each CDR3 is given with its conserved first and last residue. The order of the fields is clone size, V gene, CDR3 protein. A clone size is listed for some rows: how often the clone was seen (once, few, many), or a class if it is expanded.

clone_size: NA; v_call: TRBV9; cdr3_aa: CASSASSFSNEQFF
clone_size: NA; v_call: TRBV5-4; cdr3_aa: CASSFKEATNEKLFF
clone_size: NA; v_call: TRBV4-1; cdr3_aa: CASSQTRDRDREKLFF
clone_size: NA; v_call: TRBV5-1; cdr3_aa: CASSLASGYEQYF
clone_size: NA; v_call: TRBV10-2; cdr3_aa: CASGGVEAKNIQYF
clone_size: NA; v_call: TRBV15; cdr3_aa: CASKHRPASGNTIYF
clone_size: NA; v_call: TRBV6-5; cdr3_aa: CASCAAGGNNEQFF
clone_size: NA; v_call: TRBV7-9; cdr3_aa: CASSSSPKYEQYF
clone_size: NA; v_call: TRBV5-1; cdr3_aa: CASSLVGQLDEQFF
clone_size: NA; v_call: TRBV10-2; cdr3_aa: CASTGQGADTQYF
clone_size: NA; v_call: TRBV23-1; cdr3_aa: CASSPPGQAMYEQYF
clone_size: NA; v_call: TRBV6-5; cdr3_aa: CASSFAGTEYEQYF
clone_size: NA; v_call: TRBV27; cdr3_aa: CASSFRLAGGRDTQYF
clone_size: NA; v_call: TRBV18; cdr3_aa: CASSSDRNTEAFF
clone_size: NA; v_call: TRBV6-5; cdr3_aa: CAISGLPTNEKLFF
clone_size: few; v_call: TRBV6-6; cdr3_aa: CASSYENQPQHF
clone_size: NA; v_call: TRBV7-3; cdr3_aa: CASSSLDTGELFF
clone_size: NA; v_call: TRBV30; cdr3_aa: CAWSRNGVAGNTEAFF
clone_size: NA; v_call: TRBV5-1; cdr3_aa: CASSPGTGGREQYF
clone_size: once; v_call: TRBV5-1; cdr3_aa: CASSPWDRPYEQYF
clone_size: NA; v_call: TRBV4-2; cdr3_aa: CASSRLFTTLPELSSYNEQFF
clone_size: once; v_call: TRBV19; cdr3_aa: CASSYQGTSYEQYF
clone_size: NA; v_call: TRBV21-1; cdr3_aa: CASSKAQGTTDSNQPQHF
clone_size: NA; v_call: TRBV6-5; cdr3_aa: CASSYAGWQPQHF